One T cell receptor beta chain is described in this entry. This clone appeared a single time. Its antigen is not yet known. Base-call qualities are not available, and no considerably larger clone is one nucleotide away. The sample is drawn from a study of T cells after posttransplantation cyclophosphamide (dated by TCRdb to the mid-2010s). Broadly, across the study: Using TRB sequencing, the study followed how the T cell repertoire rebuilt after myeloablative bone marrow transplantation with posttransplantation cyclophosphamide given as GVHD prophylaxis. Antigen receptor sequencing covered samples from 30 to 40 PTCy-treated patients and approximately 15 of their related bone marrow donors. TRB sequencing was performed on blood from all 35 or so PTCy patients with 1-year posttransplant specimens. In 3 patients, TRB sequencing was also performed on up to 3 more blood samples taken 2 to 5.2 years after transplant, and in several patients, pretransplant blood was also TRB-sequenced. Because TRA and TRB clonality correlated tightly in roughly nine samples, later TCR analyses were limited to TRB. Public TRB sequences were queried against a database of over 3,600 sequences associated with responses to pathogens, tumor antigens, self-antigens and alloantigens.

CDR1 SEHNR and CDR2 FQNEAQ are derived from the germline V gene (reference sequence). The CDR3 covers 14 residues, taking in both the cysteine and the phenylalanine. This entry keeps only the CDR3 DNA: 42 bases, framed from base 1. The germline V and J ends show losses of 4 bases and 2 bases respectively, and no gene match explains 4 bases of the junction. The study at large found these results: At 1-2 months, donor-recipient similarity was low but rose over the first year, and the later blood repertoires were often dominated by donor CD8+ memory clones. Across the 45 patients, TRB clonality was highly associated with recipient CMV seropositivity and CMV reactivation, and diversity with PTCy was similar to that in the CNI/methotrexate controls. The TRB repertoires of T cells infiltrating skin or the GI tract showed only limited overlap with the TRB repertoires found in blood.

TRB sequencing was run on genomic DNA with either the immunoSEQ assay at survey resolution or the hsTCRB kit. The paper's processing steps were these. The immunoSEQ software was used for initial read processing, and the LymphoSeq R package was used for repertoire analyses. Clonality was computed as 1 minus normalized Shannon entropy; Gini coefficient was also calculated for each TRB dataset. To infer phenotypes in unsorted samples, TRB sequences from sorted subsets of the recipient or donor were mapped onto the unsorted samples of the same recipient. Imported from immuneACCESS, the table was reduced by TCRdb to in-frame sequences with V and J called. These copies leave out some clones; in studies compared against another copy, an unresolved V gene accounts for under half, and the cause of the remainder is not known. That table is the source of V, J and clone size, and D and trimming were worked out from the DNA. Here the sample has around 15,000 clones; about 85% occur a single time. Clones ranked in the top ten supply around 30% of the sample.

The control cohort was approximately ten patients given myeloablative marrow transplants with methotrexate plus a calcineurin inhibitor, sampled 1 year after transplant. Mononuclear cells from peripheral blood and bone marrow were separated by Ficoll-Hypaque density centrifugation and then cryopreserved. The source material was PBMCs, sampled after allogeneic stem cell transplant with calcineurin inhibitor and methotrexate. The sequence was collected from a female patient aged 18 to 35 who received an allogeneic stem cell transplant from an unrelated donor, was CMV-positive, and had acute and chronic GVHD. Post transplant, some T cells may arise from the graft donor. In this chain, TRBV7-9 is recombined with TRBJ2-5, and TRBD2 aligns with 7 junction nucleotides. CDR3 protein: CASSSSGAQETQYF. The nucleotide sequence reads as follows: TGTGCCAGCAGCTCTAGCGGAGCTCAAGAGACCCAGTACTTC.